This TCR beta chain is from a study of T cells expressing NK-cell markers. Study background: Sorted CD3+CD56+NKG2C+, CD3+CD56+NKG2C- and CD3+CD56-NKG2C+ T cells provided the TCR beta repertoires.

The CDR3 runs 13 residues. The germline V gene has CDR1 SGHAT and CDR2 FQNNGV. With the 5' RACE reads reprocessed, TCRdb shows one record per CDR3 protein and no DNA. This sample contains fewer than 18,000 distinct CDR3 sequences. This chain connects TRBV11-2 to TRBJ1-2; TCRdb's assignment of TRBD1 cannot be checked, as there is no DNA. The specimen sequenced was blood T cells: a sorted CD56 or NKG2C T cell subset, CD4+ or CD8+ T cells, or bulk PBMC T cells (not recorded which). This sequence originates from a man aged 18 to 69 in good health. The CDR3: CASSLGQKGGYTF.